These T cell receptor beta chains were read from a single sample in a study of long-term antiretroviral therapy in people with HIV. Profiling relied on immunoSEQ multiplex PCR, and the TCRdb table lists in-frame clones only, not all of them. The table lists about 29,000 clones, about 96% of them singletons. The sequenced sample was unsorted PBMCs, obtained 5.3 years after starting antiretroviral therapy. These receptors came from a man aged 30-40 years with HIV. The CDR3 runs from the conserved cysteine through the conserved F or W. Each record gives: clone size, J gene, D gene, V gene, CDR3 protein, CDR3 DNA. A D gene is named only where the DNA matches it firmly. Some rows have no size entry. The others give once, few or many, or a class for an expanded clone.

NA,TRBJ2-1,NA,TRBV19,CATRPGAGPHNEQFF,TGTGCCACCCGACCCGGGGCGGGTCCCCACAATGAGCAGTTCTTC
NA,TRBJ2-2,NA,TRBV28,CASSRGAGADTGELFF,TGTGCCAGCAGCAGAGGGGCAGGGGCGGACACCGGGGAGCTGTTTTTT
NA,TRBJ2-1,NA,TRBV4-1,CASSQDWSGYNEQFF,TGCGCCAGCAGCCAAGATTGGAGCGGGTACAATGAGCAGTTCTTC
once,TRBJ2-1,TRBD2,TRBV5-1,CASSPTSPTSGGHNEQFF,TGCGCCAGCAGCCCCACCTCTCCTACTAGCGGGGGCCACAATGAGCAGTTCTTC
NA,TRBJ2-3,TRBD2,TRBV5-4,CASSPGASGPMADTQYF,TGTGCCAGCAGCCCCGGCGCTAGCGGTCCAATGGCGGATACGCAGTATTTT
NA,TRBJ1-1,NA,TRBV6-5,CASSYTPNQAFF,TGTGCCAGCAGTTACACTCCGAATCAAGCTTTCTTT
NA,TRBJ1-4,TRBD1,TRBV4-2,CASSQDRGQGNEKLFF,TGTGCCAGCAGCCAAGATCGAGGACAGGGGAATGAAAAACTGTTTTTT
NA,TRBJ1-5,TRBD1,TRBV7-9,CASSMAGGQPQPQHF,TGTGCCAGCAGCATGGCAGGGGGGCAACCTCAGCCCCAGCATTTT
NA,TRBJ2-7,NA,TRBV29-1,CSVKGFVGGYEQYF,TGCAGCGTTAAGGGGTTTGTTGGGGGGTACGAGCAGTACTTC
NA,TRBJ1-4,NA,TRBV6-6,CASITGDATNEKLFF,TGTGCCAGCATCACCGGGGACGCAACTAATGAAAAACTGTTTTTT
NA,TRBJ2-1,TRBD1,TRBV9,CASSSTGGYEQFF,TGTGCCAGCAGCTCTACAGGGGGGTATGAGCAGTTCTTC
NA,TRBJ2-5,TRBD2,TRBV19,CASSSTSGRQETQYF,TGTGCCAGTAGTTCCACTAGCGGGCGACAAGAGACCCAGTACTTC
few,TRBJ2-7,NA,TRBV15,CATSVGHGEYEQYF,TGTGCCACCAGCGTTGGACACGGAGAATACGAGCAGTACTTC
NA,TRBJ2-7,TRBD2,TRBV29-1,CSVGLAESGEQYF,TGCAGCGTTGGACTAGCGGAATCGGGCGAGCAGTACTTC
NA,TRBJ1-6,NA,TRBV5-1,CASSLARYNSPLHF,TGCGCCAGCAGCTTGGCTCGGTATAATTCACCCCTCCACTTT
NA,TRBJ2-7,NA,TRBV11-2,CASSLQVSYEQYF,TGTGCCAGCAGCTTACAGGTTTCCTACGAGCAGTACTTC
once,TRBJ2-5,NA,TRBV2,CASSNEGETQYF,TGTGCCAGCAGTAACGAGGGGGAGACCCAGTACTTC